This T cell receptor (beta chain) comes out of a study of blood T cells in healthy people across ages. Study results and limitations: Older age went with lower TCR beta diversity per million T cells, in a roughly linear way.

Combining a sample-barcoded 5' primer with a J-beta primer mix, a second PCR ran for about 6 to 12 cycles. Every cDNA molecule bore a tag from a template-switch adaptor containing 12 random nucleotides. MiXCR, applied by TCRdb to the 5' RACE reads, yields one record per CDR3 protein. In the table there are approximately 960,000 distinct CDR3 sequences, almost 30% of which are singletons. Germline lookup yields CDR1 MNHEY and CDR2 SVGEGT. The V gene lost 3 bases and the J gene lost 1 base, with 6 bases spanning the gap. The CDR3 spans 13 residues. Per sample, no less than 5 micrograms of total RNA were extracted. This clonotype came up a few times. Its antigen is undetermined. This sample also belongs to another study, concerning T cells of mothers and their children. Turning to that study: Amplification in the second PCR used the M1S primer, which added sample barcodes and 2-4 random nucleotides.

Sequenced: blood. The origin of this receptor is a woman aged 40 to 50 in good health. The chain links TRBV6-2 or TRBV6-3 to TRBJ2-5; D not resolved. This CDR3 is CASSYGGQETQYF. CDR3 DNA sequence: TGTGCCAGCAGTTATGGCGGCCAAGAGACCCAGTACTTC.